A single T cell receptor (beta chain) is shown here with its context. What it binds is unknown. This PCR relied on a set of 60 Vbeta primers and 13 Jbeta primers. Sequenced by immunoSEQ multiplex PCR; TCRdb stores in-frame clones only, minus some. This sample lists roughly 57,000 clones; its ten largest clones have about an eighth. The data originate from a study of cytomegalovirus exposure and HLA in healthy donors. General study points: Highest at DRB1 and lowest at HLA-C, TCR association rates differed among HLA loci in a later analysis. The authors confirmed in vitro that three CMV-associated chains were specific for CMV antigens. No immune exposure information besides CMV serostatus was available. As was reported, the classifier diagnosed cytomegalovirus status with high specificity and sensitivity.

Sequencing used PBMCs. The TCR was taken from a man younger than 35 in good health and CMV-seropositive.

CDR3 sequence (DNA): TGTGCCAGCAGTTCCAGTCAAGGAACTAGGGACAGGGGCTCCTACGAGCAGTACTTC. As protein: CASSSSQGTRDRGSYEQYF. The V gene is TRBV27, the J gene TRBJ2-7, with 10 positions matching TRBD1. Trimming at V came to 4 bases and at J to 0 bases, leaving 15 bases not matched to a gene. The V gene's germline CDR1 is MNHEY and CDR2 SMNVEV (reference sequence). The CDR3 totals 19 residues.